The clone carrying this TCR beta chain was picked up one time. This may stem from a read error, because a much larger clone lies one nucleotide away. The sample is drawn from a study of tumor and adjacent non-tumor tissue in lung cancer. About the study: Aged 31 to 76 years, patients included roughly 10 men and 4 to 6 women with stage I to III disease.

TCRbeta libraries were built with three rounds of nested PCR, modified from ARM-PCR. TCRdb redid the calling of the multiplex PCR reads with MiXCR, one entry per CDR3 protein. The table has 78,000 or so distinct CDR3 sequences, approximately 79% seen once; the top ten hold 10% to 15%. The template was RNA from unsorted bulk tissue. CDR3 length: 15 amino acids. Germline V CDR1 and CDR2: SGHRS, YFSETQ. The sample was lung tumor tissue. This clonotype was obtained from a woman aged 45-65 years with non-small cell lung cancer. The genes are TRBV5-1 and TRBJ2-2; tentative D call: TRBD2 (5 bases). The CDR3 sequence: CASSSATEPSGEQFF. DNA of the CDR3: TGCGCCAGCAGCTCGGCGACCGAACCCTCCGGGGAGCAGTTTTTT.